This T cell receptor beta chain was sequenced for a study of cytomegalovirus exposure and HLA in healthy donors. Study-wide findings and caveats: Immune exposure information comprised only CMV serostatus. In vitro work confirmed that a few CMV-associated chains recognize CMV antigens. Later analysis placed DRB1 highest and HLA-C lowest in TCR association rates, which differed by HLA locus.

Concerning this clone itself: What it binds is unknown.

13 Jbeta primers and 60 Vbeta primers were used for the PCR. Sequencing used immunoSEQ multiplex PCR; TCRdb keeps in-frame clones, though not all of them. Here the sample spans 55,000 to 70,000 clones, approximately 80% being singletons. V lost 2 bases to trimming and J lost 3 bases, with 11 bases between them. The CDR3 runs to 13 residues. CDR1 is SQVTM and CDR2 is ANQGSEA in the germline V gene. Donors had nominal health at sampling but likely had unrecorded immune exposures. The sample consisted of PBMCs. The chain recombines TRBV29-1 with TRBJ2-7, with a weak D call TRBD1 (6 bases). The source is a male donor in good health and CMV-seronegative. This chain's CDR3 is CSVEMGHDYEQYF. The CDR3 DNA follows: TGCAGCGTTGAAATGGGACACGACTACGAGCAGTACTTC.